The rows below give T cell receptor beta chains drawn from one sample of a study of blood T cell repertoires in COVID-19. The table came from immunoSEQ multiplex PCR; TCRdb's copy has only in-frame clones and leaves some out. Here the sample spans 100,000 to 150,000 clones, 74% being singletons. Sequenced input: peripheral blood. Every receptor here comes from an elderly man with COVID-19, enrolled during active disease. CDR3s include the opening cysteine and the closing phenylalanine or tryptophan. D genes are given only for firm matches. Where a row states a size, it is once, few, many or the class of an expanded clone; other rows omit it.

>TRBV27|NA|NA|TRBJ1-3
CASSSDRVGNTIYF
TGTGCCAGCAGTTCGGACAGAGTCGGAAACACCATATATTTT
>TRBV5-1|NA|NA|TRBJ1-2
CASSLGQEPGYGYTF
TGCGCCAGCAGCTTGGGACAGGAACCGGGGTATGGCTACACCTTC
>TRBV10-3|NA|NA|TRBJ1-1
CAISDSGGAGTEAFF
TGTGCCATCAGTGACTCGGGAGGGGCTGGCACTGAAGCTTTCTTT
>TRBV7-3|TRBD1|NA|TRBJ2-7
CASSLYRTGPYEQYF
TGTGCCAGCAGCTTATACAGGACAGGGCCCTACGAGCAGTACTTC
>TRBV3-1/TRBV3-2|TRBD2|NA|TRBJ2-7
CASSQEARSGSHEQYF
TGTGCCAGCAGCCAAGAGGCCCGTAGCGGGAGCCACGAGCAGTACTTC
>TRBV29-1|NA|NA|TRBJ2-2
CSVPLGRGATGELFF
TGCAGCGTTCCACTTGGGAGGGGGGCCACCGGGGAGCTGTTTTTT
>TRBV28|TRBD1|NA|TRBJ1-6
CASSLSPGTGTNSPLHF
TGTGCCAGCAGTTTATCTCCCGGGACAGGGACGAATTCACCCCTCCACTTT
>TRBV28|NA|NA|TRBJ1-1
CASIAGGSGTEAFF
TGTGCCAGCATTGCGGGGGGGTCGGGCACTGAAGCTTTCTTT
>TRBV7-3|TRBD2|NA|TRBJ2-7
CASSLEAGGREQYF
TGTGCCAGCAGCTTAGAAGCGGGAGGGCGTGAGCAGTACTTC
>TRBV12-3/TRBV12-4|NA|NA|TRBJ2-7
CASSFLNEQYF
TGTGCCAGCAGTTTCCTAAACGAGCAGTACTTC
>TRBV10-3|TRBD1|NA|TRBJ2-2
CAIKKFVGGRGLANTGELFF
TGTGCCATCAAGAAATTTGTAGGAGGCAGGGGGTTGGCGAACACCGGGGAGCTGTTTTTT
>TRBV6-6|TRBD1|few|TRBJ1-1
CASSGPDRDTEAFF
TGTGCCAGCAGTGGACCGGACAGGGACACTGAAGCTTTCTTT
>TRBV28|NA|NA|TRBJ1-6
CASSLRTEPLHF
TGTGCCAGCAGTTTAAGGACAGAACCGCTCCACTTT
>TRBV7-8|TRBD2|NA|TRBJ2-7
CASSLAPHSGIYEQYF
TGTGCCAGCAGCTTAGCGCCCCATAGCGGGATCTACGAGCAGTACTTC
>TRBV7-2|NA|NA|TRBJ2-1
CASSHPGTEQFF
TGTGCCAGCAGCCACCCCGGGACAGAGCAGTTCTTC
>TRBV29-1|TRBD2|NA|TRBJ2-3
CSVDGAGTDTQYF
TGCAGCGTTGACGGAGCGGGAACTGATACGCAGTATTTT
>TRBV7-9|NA|NA|TRBJ1-2
CASSFDRLVYGYTF
TGTGCCAGCAGCTTCGACAGGCTGGTCTATGGCTACACCTTC
>TRBV19|NA|NA|TRBJ2-2
CASSWQGTGELFF
TGTGCCAGTAGTTGGCAGGGGACCGGGGAGCTGTTTTTT
>TRBV6-5|TRBD1|few|TRBJ1-6
CASRDRGLSPLHF
TGTGCCAGCCGAGACAGGGGGCTCTCACCCCTCCACTTT
>TRBV7-2|TRBD2|NA|TRBJ2-5
CASSLKGASGIQETQYF
TGTGCCAGCAGCTTAAAGGGTGCTAGCGGTATCCAAGAGACCCAGTACTTC
>TRBV4-1|NA|NA|TRBJ2-7
CASSQIGTSYEQYF
TGCGCCAGCAGCCAAATTGGGACTTCCTACGAGCAGTACTTC
>TRBV28|TRBD2|NA|TRBJ2-3
CASSPLFGTSGDSTDTQYF
TGTGCCAGCAGTCCCCTGTTTGGGACTAGCGGGGATAGCACAGATACGCAGTATTTT
>TRBV3-1/TRBV3-2|NA|NA|TRBJ2-1
CASSQDGTGGRIF
TGTGCCAGCAGCCAAGATGGTACAGGAGGGCGAATCTTC
>TRBV6-5|TRBD1|NA|TRBJ1-1
CASSYGASGGGTEAFF
TGTGCCAGCAGTTACGGAGCCTCAGGGGGCGGCACTGAAGCTTTCTTT
>TRBV7-9|TRBD2|NA|TRBJ2-7
CASSLAGGTYEQYF
TGTGCCAGCAGCTTAGCGGGAGGGACCTACGAGCAGTACTTC
>TRBV11-2|TRBD1|few|TRBJ1-6
CASSWTGNNSPLHF
TGTGCCAGCAGCTGGACAGGGAACAATTCACCCCTCCACTTT
>TRBV3-1/TRBV3-2|TRBD2|NA|TRBJ2-2
CASSHSGRDGELFF
TGTGCCAGCAGCCATTCCGGGAGGGACGGGGAGCTGTTTTTT
>TRBV3-1/TRBV3-2|NA|NA|TRBJ2-5
CASSQSGSRETQYF
TGTGCCAGCAGCCAATCTGGGAGTAGAGAGACCCAGTACTTC
>TRBV7-2|NA|NA|TRBJ1-6
CASGGATGTYNSPLHF
TGTGCCAGTGGAGGGGCTACAGGCACCTATAATTCACCCCTCCACTTT
>TRBV18|TRBD1|NA|TRBJ1-4
CASSWTGTYEKLFF
TGTGCCAGCTCATGGACAGGGACCTATGAAAAACTGTTTTTT
>TRBV7-2|TRBD2|NA|TRBJ2-3
CASSLGGSTNTDTQYF
TGTGCCAGCAGCTTAGGCGGGAGTACCAACACAGATACGCAGTATTTT
>TRBV6-1|TRBD1|NA|TRBJ1-2
CASSEAGTGMDGYTF
TGTGCCAGCAGTGAAGCCGGGACAGGGATGGATGGCTACACCTTC
>TRBV29-1|TRBD1|NA|TRBJ1-2
CSATGTGIGYTF
TGCAGCGCAACCGGGACAGGGATCGGCTACACCTTC
>TRBV5-4|TRBD2|NA|TRBJ2-5
CASSLGRDQETQYF
TGTGCCAGCAGCCTAGGGAGGGATCAGGAGACCCAGTACTTC
>TRBV25-1|TRBD1|NA|TRBJ1-2
CATKGQFGYTF
TGTGCCACCAAGGGACAGTTTGGCTACACCTTC
>TRBV5-4|NA|NA|TRBJ2-1
CASSDTYNEQFF
TGTGCCAGCAGCGACACGTACAATGAGCAGTTCTTC
>TRBV6-2/TRBV6-3|TRBD2|NA|TRBJ2-7
CASSDWGSGSSYEQYF
TGTGCCAGCAGTGACTGGGGAAGCGGGAGCTCCTACGAGCAGTACTTC
>TRBV19|TRBD1|NA|TRBJ1-2
CASKRDRGLGGYTF
TGTGCCAGTAAAAGGGACAGGGGGTTGGGTGGCTACACCTTC
>TRBV28|TRBD1|NA|TRBJ2-4
CASSPQGAEDIQYF
TGTGCCAGCAGTCCCCAGGGGGCTGAGGACATTCAGTACTTC
>TRBV28|NA|NA|TRBJ1-5
CASSLPGTPDQPQHF
TGTGCCAGCAGTTTACCCGGGACACCTGATCAGCCCCAGCATTTT
>TRBV11-3|NA|NA|TRBJ2-2
CASSFDDVATGELFF
TGTGCCAGCAGCTTTGACGACGTAGCCACCGGGGAGCTGTTTTTT
>TRBV7-2|TRBD1|once|TRBJ1-5
CASSFYTTGADQPQHF
TGTGCCAGCAGCTTCTACACGACAGGGGCGGATCAGCCCCAGCATTTT
>TRBV28|TRBD1|NA|TRBJ1-6
CASSLGTVTNSPLHF
TGTGCCAGCAGTTTGGGGACAGTCACAAATTCACCCCTCCACTTT
>TRBV28|NA|NA|TRBJ1-1
CATREGPMNTEAFF
TGTGCCACCCGGGAGGGGCCCATGAACACTGAAGCTTTCTTT
>TRBV5-3|NA|once|TRBJ2-7
CARSLRQGGEQYF
TGTGCCAGAAGCTTGAGGCAGGGAGGCGAGCAGTACTTC
>TRBV10-3|NA|NA|TRBJ2-1
CAISESSVLASSEQFF
TGTGCCATCAGTGAGTCGAGTGTTCTAGCCTCGAGTGAGCAGTTCTTC
>TRBV7-2|NA|NA|TRBJ2-7
CASSLGFTGSYEQYF
TGTGCCAGCAGCTTAGGCTTTACAGGTTCCTACGAGCAGTACTTC
>TRBV7-2|NA|NA|TRBJ2-5
CASSLALRGQETQYF
TGTGCCAGCAGCTTAGCGCTCAGAGGCCAAGAGACCCAGTACTTC
>TRBV3-1/TRBV3-2|TRBD1|NA|TRBJ1-1
CASSQAGQGNTEAFF
TGTGCCAGCAGCCAAGCCGGACAGGGGAACACTGAAGCTTTCTTT
>TRBV7-6|TRBD1|NA|TRBJ2-7
CASSEGQGSSYEQYF
TGTGCCAGCAGCGAGGGACAGGGAAGCTCCTACGAGCAGTACTTC
>TRBV19|NA|NA|TRBJ1-5
CASRYRNQPQHF
TGTGCCAGTAGATACCGGAATCAGCCCCAGCATTTT
>TRBV19|TRBD1|NA|TRBJ2-7
CASSPVDRGRHEQYF
TGTGCCAGTAGTCCCGTGGACAGGGGGCGGCACGAGCAGTACTTC
>TRBV4-3|TRBD1|NA|TRBJ2-1
CASSQGEVYRGRNEQFF
TGCGCCAGCAGCCAAGGAGAAGTGTACAGGGGGCGGAATGAGCAGTTCTTC
>TRBV2|TRBD2|NA|TRBJ2-7
CASSEGVAGGYEQYF
TGTGCCAGCAGTGAAGGGGTAGCGGGAGGCTACGAGCAGTACTTC